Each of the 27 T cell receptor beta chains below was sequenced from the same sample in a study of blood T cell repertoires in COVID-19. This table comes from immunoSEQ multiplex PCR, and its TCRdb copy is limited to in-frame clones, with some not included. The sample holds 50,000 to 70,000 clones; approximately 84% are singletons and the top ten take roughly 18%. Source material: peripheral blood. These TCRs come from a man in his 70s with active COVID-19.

The CDR3 loop reads CASSLLAGQSDTQYF. The CDR3 coding sequence is TGTGCCAGCAGTTTATTAGCGGGACAATCAGATACGCAGTATTTT. The chain combines TRBV27 with TRBJ2-3; 8 nucleotides line up with TRBD2. CDR3 length: 15 amino acids. Losses at the gene ends were 1 base for V and 4 bases for J; bases not matched to a gene: 4. Germline V gene sequence: CDR1 MNHEY, CDR2 SMNVEV (reference sequence).

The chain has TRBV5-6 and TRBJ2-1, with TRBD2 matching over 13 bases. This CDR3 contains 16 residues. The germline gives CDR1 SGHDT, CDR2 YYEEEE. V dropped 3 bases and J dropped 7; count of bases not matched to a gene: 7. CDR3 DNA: TGTGCCAGCAGCTCCATACTAGCGGGAGGGCCGAATGAGCAGTTCTTC. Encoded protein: CASSSILAGGPNEQFF.

CDR3 bases: TGTGCCAGCAGCTTAAGAGGATACAATGAGCAGTTCTTC. It encodes CASSLRGYNEQFF. The chain couples TRBV5-8 to TRBJ2-1; D ambiguous. With 2 bases removed from V and 4 bases from J, the gap between germline ends came to 7 bases. The CDR3 is made up of 13 amino acids. Germline CDR1 SGHTS, CDR2 YDEGEE.

The CDR3 spells CAWSKTSGTSGINEQFF. In DNA, the CDR3 is TGTGCCTGGAGTAAGACCTCAGGGACTAGCGGGATCAATGAGCAGTTCTTC. This chain uses TRBV30 with TRBJ2-1; 13 bases agree with TRBD2. After removal of 2 bases from V and 6 bases from J, the junction contained 10 bases not matched to a gene. Germline V CDR1 and CDR2: GTSNPN, SVGIG (reference sequence). This CDR3 has 17 amino acids.

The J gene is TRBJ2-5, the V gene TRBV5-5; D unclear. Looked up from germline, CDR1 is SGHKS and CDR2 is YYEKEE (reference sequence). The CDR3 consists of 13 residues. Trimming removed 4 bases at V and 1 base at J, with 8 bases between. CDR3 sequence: CASSHLAQETQYF. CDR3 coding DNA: TGTGCCAGCAGCCACCTGGCCCAAGAGACCCAGTACTTC.

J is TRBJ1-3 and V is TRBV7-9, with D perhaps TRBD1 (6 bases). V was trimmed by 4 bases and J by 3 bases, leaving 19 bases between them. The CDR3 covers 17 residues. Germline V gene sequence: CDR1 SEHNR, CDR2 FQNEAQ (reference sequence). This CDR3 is CASSYGNLGAFGNTIYF. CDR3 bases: TGTGCCAGCAGCTACGGAAATTTGGGGGCTTTTGGAAACACCATATATTTT.

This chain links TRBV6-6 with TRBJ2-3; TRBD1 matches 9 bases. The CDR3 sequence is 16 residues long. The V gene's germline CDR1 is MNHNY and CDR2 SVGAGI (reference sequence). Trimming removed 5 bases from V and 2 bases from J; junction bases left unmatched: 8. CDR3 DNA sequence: TGTGCCAGCAGTCACAGGGGGCAAAGTTTCACAGATACGCAGTATTTT. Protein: CASSHRGQSFTDTQYF.

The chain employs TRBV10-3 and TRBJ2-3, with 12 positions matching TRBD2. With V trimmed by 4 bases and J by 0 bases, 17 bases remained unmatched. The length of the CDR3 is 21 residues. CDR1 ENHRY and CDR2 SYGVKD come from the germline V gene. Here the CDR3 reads CAISGPKGTSGRSTSTDTQYF. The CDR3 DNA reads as TGTGCCATCAGTGGACCGAAGGGGACTAGCGGGCGGTCTACTAGCACAGATACGCAGTATTTT.

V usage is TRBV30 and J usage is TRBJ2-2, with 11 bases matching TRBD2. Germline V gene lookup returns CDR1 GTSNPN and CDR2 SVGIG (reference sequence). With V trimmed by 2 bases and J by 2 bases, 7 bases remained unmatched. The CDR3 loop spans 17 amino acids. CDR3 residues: CAWSPGTSGLNTGELFF. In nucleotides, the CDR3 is TGTGCCTGGAGTCCCGGGACTAGCGGTCTTAACACCGGGGAGCTGTTTTTT.

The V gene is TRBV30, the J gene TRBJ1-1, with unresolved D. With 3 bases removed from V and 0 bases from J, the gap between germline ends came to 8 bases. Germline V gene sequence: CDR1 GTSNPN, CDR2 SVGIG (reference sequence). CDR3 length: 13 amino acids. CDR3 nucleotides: TGTGCCTGGAGAGAACTTCTGAACACTGAAGCTTTCTTT. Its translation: CAWRELLNTEAFF.

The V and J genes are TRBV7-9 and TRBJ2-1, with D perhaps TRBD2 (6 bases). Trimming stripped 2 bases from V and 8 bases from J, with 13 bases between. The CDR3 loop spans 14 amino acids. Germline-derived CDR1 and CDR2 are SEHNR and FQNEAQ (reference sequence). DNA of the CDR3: TGTGCCAGCAGCTTATCCGGGAGCTCGGATGAGCAGTTCTTC. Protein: CASSLSGSSDEQFF.

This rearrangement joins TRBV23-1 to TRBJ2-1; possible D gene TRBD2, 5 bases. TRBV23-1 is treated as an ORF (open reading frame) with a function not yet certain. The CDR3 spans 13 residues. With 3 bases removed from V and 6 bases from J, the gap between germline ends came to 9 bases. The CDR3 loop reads CASSQRVFNEQFF. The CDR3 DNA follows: TGCGCCAGCAGTCAGCGGGTATTCAATGAGCAGTTCTTC.

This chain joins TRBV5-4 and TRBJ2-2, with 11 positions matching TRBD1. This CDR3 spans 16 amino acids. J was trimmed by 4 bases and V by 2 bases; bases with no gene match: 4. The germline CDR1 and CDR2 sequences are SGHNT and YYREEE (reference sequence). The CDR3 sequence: CASSFRTGGGTGELFF. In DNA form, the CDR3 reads TGTGCCAGCAGCTTCAGGACAGGGGGCGGCACCGGGGAGCTGTTTTTT.

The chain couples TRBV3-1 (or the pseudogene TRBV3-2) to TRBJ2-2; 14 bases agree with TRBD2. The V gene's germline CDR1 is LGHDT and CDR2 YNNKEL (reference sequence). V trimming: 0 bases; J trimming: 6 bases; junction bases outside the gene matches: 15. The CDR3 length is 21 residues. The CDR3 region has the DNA TGTGCCAGCAGCCAAGATCGACTAGCGGGAGGGGTAGTGTTCGGAGCCGGGGAGCTGTTTTTT. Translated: CASSQDRLAGGVVFGAGELFF.

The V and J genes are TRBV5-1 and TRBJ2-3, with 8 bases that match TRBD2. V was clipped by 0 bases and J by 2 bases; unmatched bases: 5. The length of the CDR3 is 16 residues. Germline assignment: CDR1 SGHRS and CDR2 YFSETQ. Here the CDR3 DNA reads TGCGCCAGCAGCTTGGTTGGTAGCGGGAACACAGATACGCAGTATTTT. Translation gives CASSLVGSGNTDTQYF.

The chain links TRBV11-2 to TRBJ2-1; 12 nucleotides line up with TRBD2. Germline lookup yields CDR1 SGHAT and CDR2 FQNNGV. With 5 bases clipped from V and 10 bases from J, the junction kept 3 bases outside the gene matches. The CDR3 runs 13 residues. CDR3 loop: CASSTGLAGEQFF. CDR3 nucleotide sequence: TGTGCCAGCAGCACGGGACTAGCGGGCGAGCAGTTCTTC.

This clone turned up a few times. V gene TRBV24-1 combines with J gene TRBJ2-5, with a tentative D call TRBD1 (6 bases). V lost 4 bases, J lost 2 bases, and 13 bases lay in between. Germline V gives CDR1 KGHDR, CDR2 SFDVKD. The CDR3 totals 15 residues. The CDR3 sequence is CATSDPGQQQETQYF. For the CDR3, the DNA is TGTGCCACCAGTGACCCCGGACAGCAGCAAGAGACCCAGTACTTC.

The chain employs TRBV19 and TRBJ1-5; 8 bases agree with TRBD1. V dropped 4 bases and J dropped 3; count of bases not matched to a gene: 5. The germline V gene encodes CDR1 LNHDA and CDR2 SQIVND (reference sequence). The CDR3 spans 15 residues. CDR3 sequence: CASSTLTGVNQPQHF. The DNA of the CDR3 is TGTGCCAGTAGTACCCTGACAGGGGTCAATCAGCCCCAGCATTTT.

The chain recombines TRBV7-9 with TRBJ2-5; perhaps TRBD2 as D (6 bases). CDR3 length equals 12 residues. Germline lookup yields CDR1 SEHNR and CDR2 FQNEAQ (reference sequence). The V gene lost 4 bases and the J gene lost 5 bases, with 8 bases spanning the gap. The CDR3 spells CASSWGEETQYF. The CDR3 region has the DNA TGTGCCAGCAGCTGGGGGGAGGAGACCCAGTACTTC.

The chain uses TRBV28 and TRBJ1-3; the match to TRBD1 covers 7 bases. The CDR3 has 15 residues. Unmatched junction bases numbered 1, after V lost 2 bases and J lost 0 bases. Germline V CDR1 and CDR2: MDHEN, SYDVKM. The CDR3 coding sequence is TGTGCCAGCAGTTTAGGGGACAGCTCTGGAAACACCATATATTTT. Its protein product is CASSLGDSSGNTIYF.

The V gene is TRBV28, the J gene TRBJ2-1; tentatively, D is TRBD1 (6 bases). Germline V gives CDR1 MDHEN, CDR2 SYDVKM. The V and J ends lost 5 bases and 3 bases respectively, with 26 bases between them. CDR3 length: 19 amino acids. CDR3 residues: CASSPGTPSDYFGYNEQFF. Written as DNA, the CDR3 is TGTGCCAGCAGTCCCGGGACACCTTCCGACTATTTCGGCTACAATGAGCAGTTCTTC. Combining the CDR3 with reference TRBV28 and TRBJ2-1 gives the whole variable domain DVKVTQSSRYLVKRTGEKVFLECVQDMDHENMFWYRQDPGLGLRLIYFSYDVKMKEKGDIPEGYSVSREKKERFSLILESASTNQTSMYLCASSPGTPSDYFGYNEQFFGPGTRLTVL.

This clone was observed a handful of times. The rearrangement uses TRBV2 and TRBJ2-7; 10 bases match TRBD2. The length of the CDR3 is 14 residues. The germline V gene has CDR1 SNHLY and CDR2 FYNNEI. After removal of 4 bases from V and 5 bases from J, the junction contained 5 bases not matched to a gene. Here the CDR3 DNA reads TGTGCCAGCAGTGTCCTAGCGGGAGCGCACGAGCAGTACTTC. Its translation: CASSVLAGAHEQYF.

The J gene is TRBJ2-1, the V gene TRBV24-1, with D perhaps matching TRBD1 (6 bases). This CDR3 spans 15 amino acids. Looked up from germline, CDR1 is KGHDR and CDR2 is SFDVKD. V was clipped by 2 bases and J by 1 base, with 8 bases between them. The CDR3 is CATSDSQGSYNEQFF. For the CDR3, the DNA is TGTGCCACCAGTGATTCGCAGGGGTCCTACAATGAGCAGTTCTTC.

This CDR3 reads CASTPQRDRGNYGYTF. CDR3 bases: TGTGCCAGCACCCCACAGCGGGACAGGGGTAACTATGGCTACACCTTC. The rearrangement links TRBV28 to TRBJ1-2, with 10 positions matching TRBD1. The CDR3 runs 16 residues. CDR1 is MDHEN and CDR2 is SYDVKM in the germline V gene. Trimming took 7 bases from V and 1 from J; bases not matched to a gene: 9.

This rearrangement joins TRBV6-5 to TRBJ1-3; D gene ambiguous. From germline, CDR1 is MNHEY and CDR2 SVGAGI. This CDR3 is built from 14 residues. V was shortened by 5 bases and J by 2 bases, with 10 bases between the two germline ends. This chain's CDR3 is CASSPTGAGNTIYF. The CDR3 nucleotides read TGTGCCAGCAGTCCGACGGGAGCTGGAAACACCATATATTTT.

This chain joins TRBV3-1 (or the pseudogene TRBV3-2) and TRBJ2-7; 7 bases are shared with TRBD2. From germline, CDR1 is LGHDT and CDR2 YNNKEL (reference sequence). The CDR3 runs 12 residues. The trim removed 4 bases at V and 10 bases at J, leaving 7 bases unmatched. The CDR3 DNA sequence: TGTGCCAGCAGCCCCACGGGAGGAGGACAGTACTTC. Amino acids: CASSPTGGGQYF.

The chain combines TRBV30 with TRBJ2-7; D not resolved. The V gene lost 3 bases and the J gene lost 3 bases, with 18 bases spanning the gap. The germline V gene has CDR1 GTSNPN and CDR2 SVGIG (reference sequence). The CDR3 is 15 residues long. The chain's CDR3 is CAWSGQRLIRYEQYF. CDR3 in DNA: TGTGCCTGGAGCGGTCAGCGACTGATCCGCTACGAGCAGTACTTC.